These 30 T cell receptor beta chains originate from one sample sequenced in a study of cytomegalovirus exposure and HLA in healthy donors (dated by TCRdb to the late 2010s). Library preparation employed the immunoSEQ multiplex PCR assay. The multiplex PCR relied on a mix of 60 forward primers for TCR Vbeta segments and 13 reverse primers for TCR Jbeta segments. TCRdb stores this immuneACCESS table with in-frame sequences only. Part of the clones is absent; in the studies checked, under half of the shortfall reflects unresolved V genes, and no reason is known for the rest. The table for this sample lists 150,000 to 250,000 clones; 65% to 85% of them were counted only once. The ten biggest clones cover roughly 0.095% of the sample. The sequenced sample was PBMCs. The receptor set was obtained from a boy aged 2 to 10 in good health and CMV-seronegative.

The V call is TRBV6-6, the J call TRBJ2-7; 12 nucleotides align to TRBD1. Looked up from germline, CDR1 is MNHNY and CDR2 is SVGAGI (reference sequence). V was pared by 4 bases and J by 6 bases, with 1 base of the junction left unmatched. The CDR3 sequence is 13 residues long. The CDR3 DNA is TGTGCCAGCAGTTGGGACAGGGGGCGCGAGCAGTACTTC. Its translation is CASSWDRGREQYF.

The chain couples TRBV7-6 to TRBJ2-3; D is perhaps TRBD2 (5 bases). This CDR3 has 15 residues. With 5 bases removed from V and 4 bases from J, the gap between germline ends came to 16 bases. Germline V gene data show CDR1 as SGHVS and CDR2 as FNYEAQ. This chain's CDR3 is CASSLIERRADTQYF. The CDR3 DNA reads TGTGCCAGCAGCCTAATAGAGCGGCGCGCAGATACGCAGTATTTT.

This clone has just a few counts. CDR3 in DNA: TGTGCCAGCAGCCTGGGACAGGGTGTCCCTGAAGCTTTCTTT. It yields the protein CASSLGQGVPEAFF. The chain has TRBV12-1 and TRBJ1-1; the table's D call of TRBD1 was not tested on the DNA. TRBV12-1 is an annotated pseudogene. CDR3 length equals 14 residues.

The chain couples TRBV2 to TRBJ1-4; no definite D call. CDR3 size: 13 residues. In germline, CDR1 is SNHLY, CDR2 FYNNEI. Trimming pared 0 bases from V and 10 bases from J, leaving 9 bases between. The CDR3: CASSEARIGKLFF. CDR3 nucleotide sequence: TGTGCCAGCAGTGAAGCGCGTATCGGAAAACTGTTTTTT.

The genes are TRBV9 and TRBJ2-2, with D unresolved. There are 14 residues in the CDR3. V lost 1 base, J lost 1 base, and 5 bases lay in between. The germline gives CDR1 SGDLS, CDR2 YYNGEE. CDR3 sequence reads: CASSVNGNTGELFF. The CDR3 bases are TGTGCCAGCAGCGTAAACGGGAACACCGGGGAGCTGTTTTTT.

To note about this clone: Other DNA sequences in this sample translate to the same CDR3. J is TRBJ2-1 and V is TRBV19; the D gene is possibly TRBD2 (5 bases). The CDR3 consists of 15 residues. Germline loops: CDR1 LNHDA, CDR2 SQIVND (reference sequence). The V and J ends lost 3 bases and 0 bases respectively, with 9 bases between them. The CDR3 DNA reads as TGTGCCAGTAGTATTCGAGGGAGCTCCTACAATGAGCAGTTCTTC. This translates into CASSIRGSSYNEQFF.

This clone was detected a few times. The chain links TRBV5-4 to TRBJ2-6, with D tentatively TRBD1 (6 bases). V was clipped by 4 bases and J by 0 bases, with 11 bases between them. Germline CDR1 is SGHNT and CDR2 is YYREEE (reference sequence). This CDR3 has 16 residues. Written as DNA, the CDR3 is TGTGCCAGCAGCGGAAGACAGGACTCTGGGGCCAACGTCCTGACTTTC. Encoded protein: CASSGRQDSGANVLTF.

The chain recombines TRBV18 with TRBJ2-7; D may be TRBD1 (8 bases). There are 17 residues in the CDR3. The V end lost 2 bases, the J end lost 5 bases, and 22 bases lay between the germline ends. Germline V gives CDR1 KGHSH, CDR2 LQKENI. CDR3 amino acids: CASSPSSGVSTGDEQYF. CDR3 sequence (DNA): TGTGCCAGCTCACCATCCAGCGGGGTCTCGACAGGGGACGAGCAGTACTTC.

The chain has TRBV15 and TRBJ2-2; TRBD2 matches 8 bases. V shed 4 bases, J shed 9 bases, and the junction held 7 bases outside the gene matches. Germline lookup yields CDR1 LNHNV and CDR2 YYDKDF (reference sequence). The CDR3 totals 14 residues. CDR3 DNA: TGTGCCACCAGCATCGGGGGGGGCTATCGGGAGCTGTTTTTT. It yields the protein CATSIGGGYRELFF.

V usage is TRBV29-1 and J usage is TRBJ1-1, with D perhaps matching TRBD1 (5 bases). The germline V gene has CDR1 SQVTM and CDR2 ANQGSEA. V lost 4 bases, J lost 6 bases, and 9 bases lay in between. The CDR3 totals 11 residues. Written as DNA, the CDR3 is TGCAGCGTTGGGTGGGGGGCTGAAGCTTTCTTT. It is translated as CSVGWGAEAFF.

The chain employs TRBV6-1 and TRBJ2-1, with D possibly being TRBD2 (6 bases). This CDR3 region has 14 residues. Germline-derived CDR1 and CDR2 are MNHNS and SASEGT. The V end was cut by 5 bases, the J end by 0 bases, with 8 bases between. The CDR3 protein is CASSLGGSYNEQFF. The DNA of the CDR3 is TGTGCCAGCAGTTTGGGGGGCTCCTACAATGAGCAGTTCTTC.

The chain carries TRBV7-3 and TRBJ2-7; D gene unclear. Trimming shortened V by 5 bases and J by 2 bases, and 10 bases separated the two germline ends. The CDR3 length is 13 residues. Germline V gene lookup returns CDR1 SGHTA and CDR2 FQGTGA. The CDR3 coding sequence is TGTGCCAGCAGCGTGGCCCCCCCCTACGAGCAGTACTTC. Protein: CASSVAPPYEQYF.

The chain recombines TRBV7-2 with TRBJ2-1, with 8 bases that match TRBD2. This CDR3 contains 16 residues. Trimming at V came to 5 bases and at J to 5 bases, leaving 11 bases not matched to a gene. The germline CDR1 and CDR2 sequences are SGHTA and FQGNSA. The CDR3 loop reads CASSNRGRGGNNEQFF. The CDR3 bases are TGTGCCAGCAGCAACCGGGGCCGGGGGGGCAACAATGAGCAGTTCTTC.

The chain recombines TRBV5-6 with TRBJ1-5; the D is unclear. Germline values: CDR1 SGHDT, CDR2 YYEEEE. With 5 bases removed from V and 2 bases from J, the gap between germline ends came to 14 bases. There are 15 residues in the CDR3. The CDR3 DNA reads as TGTGCCAGCAGTCCCGGCGGAGGTGGCAATCAGCCCCAGCATTTT. It encodes CASSPGGGGNQPQHF.

V gene TRBV2 combines with J gene TRBJ2-1; weak D call: TRBD2 (5 bases). V lost 2 bases and J lost 5, with 19 bases in between. The CDR3 runs 17 residues. Germline V gives CDR1 SNHLY, CDR2 FYNNEI. The CDR3 DNA reads as TGTGCCAGCAGTGAATTGGCGGGTACAAGATTCGACAATGAGCAGTTCTTC. This gives the protein CASSELAGTRFDNEQFF. The whole variable domain, remainder taken from reference TRBV2 and TRBJ2-1, is EPEVTQTPSHQVTQMGQEVILRCVPISNHLYFYWYRQILGQKVEFLVSFYNNEISEKSEIFDDQFSVERPDGSNFTLKIRSTKLEDSAMYFCASSELAGTRFDNEQFFGPGTRLTVL.

The chain joins TRBV4-1 to TRBJ1-2; a weak D match, TRBD1 (5 bases). The germline V gene encodes CDR1 MGHRA and CDR2 YSYEKL. V was clipped by 2 bases and J by 6 bases, with 19 bases between them. The CDR3 spans 16 residues. In DNA, the CDR3 is TGCGCCAGCAGCCAATCCCTTCTAGGTCCGGGGGATGGCTACACCTTC. This sequence encodes CASSQSLLGPGDGYTF.

This chain links TRBV2 with TRBJ1-2; TRBD1 is a possible D gene (5 bases). This CDR3 is built from 11 residues. From germline, CDR1 is SNHLY and CDR2 FYNNEI. The ends were cut back, 8 bases at V and 4 bases at J, with 8 bases in the middle. CDR3 in amino acids: CASHGGYGYTF. The CDR3 DNA sequence: TGTGCCAGCCACGGGGGCTATGGCTACACCTTC. Variable domain in full (rest from reference TRBV2 and TRBJ1-2): EPEVTQTPSHQVTQMGQEVILRCVPISNHLYFYWYRQILGQKVEFLVSFYNNEISEKSEIFDDQFSVERPDGSNFTLKIRSTKLEDSAMYFCASHGGYGYTFGSGTRLTVV.

The chain employs TRBV6-6 and TRBJ1-2; 7 bases line up with TRBD1. V was pared by 5 bases and J by 4 bases, with 7 bases of the junction left unmatched. Germline V gene data show CDR1 as MNHNY and CDR2 as SVGAGI (reference sequence). The CDR3 sequence is 14 residues long. CDR3 sequence reads: CASSLGSGGYGYTF. The CDR3 DNA reads as TGTGCCAGCAGTCTAGGGTCAGGGGGCTATGGCTACACCTTC.

This sequence joins TRBV27 and TRBJ1-2; D possibly corresponds to TRBD1 (5 bases). The V gene's germline CDR1 is MNHEY and CDR2 SMNVEV (reference sequence). Trimming cost V 2 bases and J 0 bases, with 7 bases left between them. The CDR3 extends over 14 amino acids. In DNA, the CDR3 is TGTGCCAGCAGTTTAGCGGGGCCTAACTATGGCTACACCTTC. Its protein product is CASSLAGPNYGYTF.

This sequence joins TRBV7-2 and TRBJ1-2, with TRBD1 matching over 7 bases. There are 14 residues in the CDR3. The germline V gene encodes CDR1 SGHTA and CDR2 FQGNSA. The V gene end was trimmed by 5 bases and the J gene end by 4 bases; junction bases not matched to a gene: 7. CDR3 in amino acids: CASSPGQASYGYTF. The CDR3 DNA follows: TGTGCCAGCAGCCCCGGACAGGCCTCCTATGGCTACACCTTC.

The V gene is TRBV9, the J gene TRBJ2-1; no clear D gene. CDR1 SGDLS and CDR2 YYNGEE come from the germline V gene. Trimming shortened V by 3 bases and J by 5 bases, and 3 bases separated the two germline ends. The CDR3 is made up of 11 amino acids. CDR3 sequence reads: CASSADNEQFF. For the CDR3, the DNA is TGTGCCAGCAGCGCAGACAATGAGCAGTTCTTC.

This clone was detected once. V gene TRBV4-1 combines with J gene TRBJ2-7; TRBD2 aligns across 7 bases. CDR3 size: 16 residues. In germline, CDR1 is MGHRA, CDR2 YSYEKL. The V segment lost 3 bases and the J segment 2 bases; nucleotides outside the gene matches: 10. The CDR3: CASSQPGREGAYEQYF. The CDR3 coding sequence is TGCGCCAGCAGCCAGCCGGGGAGGGAAGGGGCCTACGAGCAGTACTTC.

In this sample, this clone turned up a few times. The V and J genes are TRBV7-9 and TRBJ1-4; 8 bases map to TRBD1. Trimming cost V 5 bases and J 6 bases; bases outside gene matches: 11. The germline V gene encodes CDR1 SEHNR and CDR2 FQNEAQ (reference sequence). The CDR3 is 16 residues long. The CDR3 region is CASSGRQGKGYEKLFF. The DNA of the CDR3 is TGTGCCAGCAGCGGACGACAGGGGAAAGGGTATGAAAAACTGTTTTTT.

This clone was seen more than once but under ten times. The gene calls are TRBV19 and TRBJ1-1, with 7 bases aligning to TRBD1. The length of the CDR3 is 13 residues. The germline gives CDR1 LNHDA, CDR2 SQIVND (reference sequence). V shed 5 bases and J 3 bases; nucleotides not matched to a gene: 3. The CDR3 region has the DNA TGTGCCAGTAGTGACAGGGCGTACACTGAAGCTTTCTTT. Its protein product is CASSDRAYTEAFF.

Regarding this clone: One end of the junction varies from germline; a read error may be responsible. The chain joins TRBV2 to TRBJ1-3; D is unclear. Per germline, CDR1 SNHLY and CDR2 FYNNEI. CDR3 size: 15 residues. CDR3 coding DNA: TGTGCCAGCAGTGTAGACTCGAGCTCTGGAAACATCATATATTTT. It specifies CASSVDSSSGNIIYF.

Concerning this clone itself: At one end the junction does not follow the germline gene, possibly because of a read error. J is TRBJ2-5 and V is TRBV5-1, with D possibly called TRBD1 or TRBD2 (6 bases each). The CDR3 totals 13 residues. Germline V gives CDR1 SGHRS, CDR2 YFSETQ. CDR3 bases: TGCGCCGGCAGCTTGGGGGCGGGGGAGACCCAGTACTTC. Its protein product is CAGSLGAGETQYF.

This clone was observed once. Other DNA sequences in the same sample also yield this CDR3. V and J are TRBV9 and TRBJ2-3, with 10 bases lining up with TRBD2. This CDR3 is 16 amino acids long. Germline V gene lookup returns CDR1 SGDLS and CDR2 YYNGEE. The junction had 8 bases not matched to a gene; V was cut back by 1 base and J by 6 bases. The CDR3 spells CASSVSASGGGDTQYF. DNA for the CDR3: TGTGCCAGCAGCGTATCAGCTAGCGGGGGCGGGGATACGCAGTATTTT.

The chain is built from TRBV5-1 and TRBJ2-1, with 8 bases matching TRBD2. From germline, CDR1 is SGHRS and CDR2 YFSETQ. The CDR3 runs 16 residues. V lost 3 bases, J lost 9 bases, and 14 bases stayed unmatched. The CDR3 is CASSWGLGSSMGEQFF. CDR3 DNA: TGCGCCAGCAGCTGGGGACTAGGGTCGTCCATGGGTGAGCAGTTCTTC.

The chain is built from TRBV15 and TRBJ2-3; a weak D match, TRBD2 (5 bases). Germline V gene lookup returns CDR1 LNHNV and CDR2 YYDKDF (reference sequence). V lost 5 bases, J lost 0 bases, and 21 bases lay in between. The CDR3 length is 18 residues. The DNA for the CDR3 is TGTGCCACCAGCCCGTCGCAGCTCTCAGCGGAGAGCACAGATACGCAGTATTTT. Its protein is CATSPSQLSAESTDTQYF.

CDR3 protein: CASSPLRGPETQYF. The CDR3 nucleotides read TGTGCCAGCAGCCCCTTAAGGGGGCCCGAGACCCAGTACTTC. The V call is TRBV11-2, the J call TRBJ2-5, with 7 bases aligning to TRBD1. CDR3 length: 14 amino acids. Germline CDR1 SGHAT, CDR2 FQNNGV. V shed 5 bases and J 5 bases; nucleotides not matched to a gene: 8.